This T cell receptor (beta chain) was observed in a study of T cell repertoires in cytomegalovirus infection (dated by TCRdb to about 2019). For the wider study: Donor HLA type was relevant to the analysis, as public TCR beta signatures indicated carriage of CMV infection together with the matching HLA type.

Sequencing instrument: Illumina HiSeq 1500. TCRdb reprocessed the public reads (quality trimming at Q25 with fastp, clone calling with MiXCR) and kept in-frame beta chains. Duplicate CDR3 protein sequences are folded into a single record with the most common DNA and genes. The sample contains about 180,000 distinct CDR3 sequences, 17% of them found a single time. 20% to 25% of the sample is taken by the ten largest. Broader findings and caveats from the paper: The ex vivo response was dominated by HLA-C-restricted CMV-specific TCR beta clonotypes, which also provided the single most frequent clonotype in two of eight donors. Carriers of CMV infection plus the relevant HLA type were discriminated by the cumulative frequency of public TCR beta family members in the study cohort and in an independent roughly 400-donor cohort.

As for this clonotype: Which antigen it targets is not known. No clone much larger than this one lies a single base away; base qualities are absent.

Measured from the cysteine to the phenylalanine, the CDR3 is 15 residues long. Just CDR3 DNA is preserved here, 45 bases in frame from base 1. V loses 2 bases at its end and J loses 0 bases; junction bases beyond the gene matches: 7. CDR1 SQVTM and CDR2 ANQGSEA are derived from the germline V gene. The chain is made from TRBV29-1 and TRBJ2-7; the junction holds 7 bases that match TRBD2. The TCR sequence derives from a human donor in good health (CMV status not recorded). Some clones in this sample may be carry-over from other donors' samples. Sequenced input: CD8+ T cells from PBMCs. The CDR3 protein is CSVEFSAGSSYEQYF. DNA sequence: TGCAGCGTTGAATTCTCAGCGGGGAGCTCCTACGAGCAGTACTTC.